The 28 T cell receptor beta chains listed next were all sequenced from one sample in a study of blood T cell repertoires in COVID-19. TCRdb keeps only in-frame clones here, not all; method: immunoSEQ multiplex PCR. The table shows about 90,000 clones, with approximately 86% occurring only once. Material: peripheral blood. These receptors were obtained from an elderly man with acute or convalescent COVID-19.

CDR3 protein: CASSSQDTIYF. CDR3 coding DNA: TGTGCCAGCAGCTCACAGGACACCATATATTTT. The chain combines TRBV7-9 with TRBJ1-3; TRBD1 might be the D (5 bases). The V gene lost 4 bases and the J gene lost 8 bases, with 6 bases spanning the gap. From germline, CDR1 is SEHNR and CDR2 FQNEAQ (reference sequence). The CDR3 has 11 amino acids.

V usage is TRBV9 and J usage is TRBJ1-1, with 7 bases aligning to TRBD1. In germline, CDR1 is SGDLS, CDR2 YYNGEE. The junction had 13 bases not matched to a gene; V was cut back by 0 bases and J by 5 bases. The CDR3 runs 17 residues. CDR3 sequence (DNA): TGTGCCAGCAGCGTAGCGGCAGGGGGATTAGTACGGACTGAAGCTTTCTTT. Its translation is CASSVAAGGLVRTEAFF.

This chain connects TRBV10-3 to TRBJ2-2; TRBD1 agrees at 7 bases. V was pared by 4 bases and J by 3 bases, with 2 bases of the junction left unmatched. The CDR3 totals 14 residues. Germline V gives CDR1 ENHRY, CDR2 SYGVKD. The CDR3 here is CAISAGTDTGELFF. CDR3 in DNA: TGTGCCATCAGTGCCGGGACAGACACCGGGGAGCTGTTTTTT.

The chain links TRBV5-1 to TRBJ2-7; 8 bases line up with TRBD1. The J segment lost 6 bases and the V segment lost 4 bases, leaving 9 bases of the junction unmatched. This CDR3 has 14 amino acids. Germline-derived CDR1 and CDR2 are SGHRS and YFSETQ. The CDR3 reads CASSPDSTGVEQYF. CDR3 bases: TGCGCCAGCAGCCCAGACTCGACAGGGGTCGAGCAGTACTTC.

The chain joins TRBV9 to TRBJ2-5, with 9 bases identical to TRBD1. This CDR3 contains 14 residues. In germline, CDR1 is SGDLS, CDR2 YYNGEE. J lost 3 bases, V lost 2 bases, and 2 bases had no gene match. The CDR3: CASSVGTGKETQYF. CDR3 DNA: TGTGCCAGCAGCGTCGGGACAGGGAAAGAGACCCAGTACTTC.

The chain combines TRBV25-1 with TRBJ2-2; possibly TRBD1 for D (5 bases). The CDR3 length is 13 residues. CDR1 MGHDK and CDR2 SYGVNS come from the germline V gene. V lost 5 bases, J lost 3 bases, and 7 bases lay in between. CDR3 in DNA: TGTGCCAGCAGTCAGACAGACACCGGGGAGCTGTTTTTT. Protein product: CASSQTDTGELFF.

This clone was recorded only once. The chain couples TRBV6-5 to TRBJ1-4, with a weak D call TRBD1 (5 bases). The CDR3 totals 15 residues. The V end was cut by 6 bases, the J end by 3 bases, with 14 bases between. Germline-derived CDR1 and CDR2 are MNHEY and SVGAGI. For the CDR3, the DNA is TGTGCCAGCAGGGATGGGGCGTCAGCTAATGAAAAACTGTTTTTT. Its protein is CASRDGASANEKLFF.

The chain couples TRBV10-3 to TRBJ1-5, with no clear D. The germline V and J ends were trimmed by 0 bases and 9 bases, with 6 bases remaining between them. This CDR3 is 12 amino acids long. The germline V gene has CDR1 ENHRY and CDR2 SYGVKD. The DNA of the CDR3 is TGTGCCATCAGTGAGTCTGGGAGGCCCCAGCATTTT. Its protein product is CAISESGRPQHF.

This rearrangement joins TRBV5-5 to TRBJ2-1; D gene uncertain. V lost 2 bases, J lost 9 bases, and 15 bases lay in between. The CDR3 consists of 14 residues. Germline CDR1 reads SGHKS; CDR2 reads YYEKEE (reference sequence). CDR3 residues: CASSFAPSRGEQFF. In nucleotides, the CDR3 is TGTGCCAGCAGCTTCGCACCCTCAAGAGGTGAGCAGTTCTTC.

The chain has TRBV28 and TRBJ1-5, with 9 bases that match TRBD1. From germline, CDR1 is MDHEN and CDR2 SYDVKM. J lost 5 bases, V lost 4 bases, and 12 bases had no gene match. This CDR3 has 17 residues. The CDR3 sequence: CASSSSRWDRVYQPQHF. CDR3 nucleotide sequence: TGTGCCAGCAGTTCTTCCAGATGGGACAGGGTTTATCAGCCCCAGCATTTT.

This clone has a handful of counts. The chain couples TRBV7-9 to TRBJ2-1; the D gene is possibly TRBD1 (6 bases). The germline V gene encodes CDR1 SEHNR and CDR2 FQNEAQ (reference sequence). Between the trimmed V and J ends, which lost 3 bases and 7 bases, there was a span of 16 bases. The length of the CDR3 is 15 residues. DNA for the CDR3: TGTGCCAGCAGCTTGGGGCAGGGGTTTTGGAATGAGCAGTTCTTC. This translates into CASSLGQGFWNEQFF.

This chain links TRBV30 with TRBJ2-3; the match to TRBD1 covers 9 bases. In germline, CDR1 is GTSNPN, CDR2 SVGIG (reference sequence). The CDR3 is 14 amino acids. V shed 1 base, J shed 3 bases, and the junction held 2 bases outside the gene matches. CDR3 protein: CAWSATGGTDTQYF. The DNA for the CDR3 is TGTGCCTGGAGTGCGACAGGGGGGACAGATACGCAGTATTTT.

This chain joins TRBV7-9 and TRBJ1-2; TRBD1 might be the D (6 bases). Trimming left V 5 bases short and J 8 bases short, with 15 bases between. The length of the CDR3 is 13 residues. Germline V gene sequence: CDR1 SEHNR, CDR2 FQNEAQ (reference sequence). The CDR3 bases are TGTGCCAGCAGCCCAGGCGGGGGGCGAGGCTACACCTTC. Residues: CASSPGGGRGYTF.

The rearrangement links TRBV10-3 to TRBJ1-2; D may be TRBD1 (6 bases). The germline V and J ends were trimmed by 7 bases and 7 bases, with 16 bases remaining between them. The germline CDR1 and CDR2 sequences are ENHRY and SYGVKD. The CDR3 spans 13 residues. The CDR3 region is CAINRGGEGGYTF. The CDR3 DNA is TGTGCCATCAACCGGGGGGGCGAGGGTGGCTACACCTTC.

The chain carries TRBV2 and TRBJ1-5, with 10 bases matching TRBD1. The CDR3 runs to 15 residues. V was pared by 4 bases and J by 4 bases, with 4 bases of the junction left unmatched. The germline CDR1 and CDR2 sequences are SNHLY and FYNNEI. As DNA, the CDR3 is TGTGCCAGCAGTGGGGTGGGACAGGGGAATCAGCCCCAGCATTTT. This translates into CASSGVGQGNQPQHF. Drawing the rest from reference TRBV2 and TRBJ1-5, the complete variable domain is EPEVTQTPSHQVTQMGQEVILRCVPISNHLYFYWYRQILGQKVEFLVSFYNNEISEKSEIFDDQFSVERPDGSNFTLKIRSTKLEDSAMYFCASSGVGQGNQPQHFGDGTRLSIL.

The chain has TRBV6-5 and TRBJ1-1; D uncertain. Trimming pared 7 bases from V and 4 bases from J, leaving 7 bases between. The CDR3 spans 11 residues. CDR1 is MNHEY and CDR2 is SVGAGI in the germline V gene. CDR3 region: CASNTPTEAFF. In DNA, the CDR3 is TGTGCCAGCAACACCCCCACTGAAGCTTTCTTT.

The rearrangement links TRBV21-1 to TRBJ2-1; the D call of TRBD2 is as the table states it, not checked on the DNA. TRBV21-1 is recorded as a pseudogene. The CDR3 totals 20 residues. The CDR3 nucleotides are TGTGCCAGCAGCAAAAAGGCGGGAGGCCACGATTACGAATTATACAATGAGCAGTTCTTC. Protein sequence: CASSKKAGGHDYELYNEQFF.

The chain couples TRBV14 to TRBJ2-5; 11 bases match TRBD2. V dropped 4 bases and J dropped 1; count of bases not matched to a gene: 2. The CDR3 length is 15 residues. CDR1 is SGHDN and CDR2 is FVKESK in the germline V gene. This CDR3 reads CASSPGTSGQETQYF. The DNA for the CDR3 is TGTGCCAGCAGCCCCGGGACTAGCGGCCAAGAGACCCAGTACTTC.

The rearrangement links TRBV19 to TRBJ1-1; TRBD1 agrees at 7 bases. The CDR3 contains 14 residues. V shed 6 bases, J shed 5 bases, and the junction held 9 bases outside the gene matches. Germline V gives CDR1 LNHDA, CDR2 SQIVND (reference sequence). The CDR3 loop reads CASRQDRVSTEAFF. The CDR3 DNA is TGTGCCAGTAGACAAGACAGGGTGTCGACTGAAGCTTTCTTT.

This sequence joins TRBV7-2 and TRBJ2-7, with 9 bases matching TRBD2. Germline-derived CDR1 and CDR2 are SGHTA and FQGNSA. Losses at the gene ends were 5 bases for V and 3 bases for J; bases not matched to a gene: 11. The CDR3 length is 16 residues. CDR3 nucleotide sequence: TGTGCCAGCAGCATCCTACCGACTAGCGGTAACTACGAGCAGTACTTC. This codes for CASSILPTSGNYEQYF.

The count of this clone is one. CDR3: CASWDGSSGNTIYF. The CDR3 bases are TGTGCCAGTTGGGACGGGAGCTCTGGAAACACCATATATTTT. The chain couples TRBV19 to TRBJ1-3; D perhaps matches TRBD1 (5 bases). Germline-derived CDR1 and CDR2 are LNHDA and SQIVND (reference sequence). Trimming stripped 8 bases from V and 0 bases from J, with 11 bases between. The CDR3 totals 14 residues. The variable domain in full, completed from reference TRBV19 and TRBJ1-3, reads DGGITQSPKYLFRKEGQNVTLSCEQNLNHDAMYWYRQDPGQGLRLIYYSQIVNDFQKGDIAEGYSVSREKKESFPLTVTSAQKNPTAFYLCASWDGSSGNTIYFGEGSWLTVV.

V usage is TRBV14 and J usage is TRBJ2-1; 11 nucleotides line up with TRBD2. This CDR3 has 17 residues. After removal of 2 bases from V and 1 base from J, the junction contained 4 bases not matched to a gene. Germline V gene lookup returns CDR1 SGHDN and CDR2 FVKESK. The CDR3 protein is CASSQLAGGKSYNEQFF. For the CDR3, the DNA is TGTGCCAGCAGCCAACTAGCGGGAGGCAAGTCCTACAATGAGCAGTTCTTC.

The rearrangement joins TRBV6-1 to TRBJ1-2; tentatively, D is TRBD1 (6 bases). This CDR3 spans 15 amino acids. The germline gives CDR1 MNHNS, CDR2 SASEGT. V lost 6 bases, J lost 5 bases, and 19 bases lay in between. DNA for the CDR3: TGTGCCAGCAGCAGTCGGGGGGGGGCAGGGTATGGCTACACCTTC. Its protein product is CASSSRGGAGYGYTF.

V gene TRBV30 combines with J gene TRBJ1-2; D ambiguous. The CDR3 runs to 13 residues. CDR1 GTSNPN and CDR2 SVGIG come from the germline V gene (reference sequence). Trimming pared 0 bases from V and 1 base from J, leaving 6 bases between. The CDR3 spells CAWSVNSNYGYTF. The CDR3 DNA sequence: TGTGCCTGGAGTGTCAACAGTAACTATGGCTACACCTTC.

The rearrangement uses TRBV28 and TRBJ2-7, with D maybe TRBD1 (6 bases). Germline values: CDR1 MDHEN, CDR2 SYDVKM. CDR3 length: 14 residues. Trimming took 7 bases from V and 1 from J, leaving 14 bases between them. The CDR3 nucleotides read TGTGCCAGCATCCACAGGGCCAGGTCCTACGAGCAGTACTTC. Translation: CASIHRARSYEQYF. The full variable domain, with the rest looked up from reference TRBV28 and TRBJ2-7, is DVKVTQSSRYLVKRTGEKVFLECVQDMDHENMFWYRQDPGLGLRLIYFSYDVKMKEKGDIPEGYSVSREKKERFSLILESASTNQTSMYLCASIHRARSYEQYFGPGTRLTVT.

The J gene is TRBJ2-1, the V gene TRBV19, with D possibly TRBD2 on 5 matching bases. Germline V gene lookup returns CDR1 LNHDA and CDR2 SQIVND (reference sequence). V dropped 8 bases and J dropped 7 bases, with 21 bases sitting between them. The CDR3 loop spans 15 amino acids. For the CDR3, the DNA is TGTGCCAGTGCCCCCACCCCCCCACGGACTAATGAGCAGTTCTTC. Protein sequence: CASAPTPPRTNEQFF.

The CDR3: CAISAVGNQPQHF. The CDR3 nucleotides read TGTGCCATCAGTGCGGTCGGCAATCAGCCCCAGCATTTT. The rearrangement uses TRBV10-3 and TRBJ1-5; D gene unclear. Germline V gene sequence: CDR1 ENHRY, CDR2 SYGVKD. The CDR3 has 13 residues. Trimming took 4 bases from V and 2 from J, leaving 6 bases between them.

The chain has TRBV7-9 and TRBJ1-3; a weak D match, TRBD1 (6 bases). V lost 2 bases, J lost 0 bases, and 11 bases lay in between. Germline assignment: CDR1 SEHNR and CDR2 FQNEAQ (reference sequence). This CDR3 region has 16 residues. CDR3 region: CASSLLTGRSGNTIYF. The CDR3 region has the DNA TGTGCCAGCAGCTTACTAACAGGGCGCTCTGGAAACACCATATATTTT.